This TCR beta chain was sequenced for a study of OX40 agonist ivuxolimab in advanced cancers. About the research overall: Patients with hepatocellular carcinoma, melanoma, renal cell or head and neck cancer made up the dose-escalation patients. Study observations and caveats: Determination of antigen specificity was not performed for the expanded peripheral T cells.

Assay used: immunoSEQ multiplex PCR; TCRdb lists only in-frame clones, some missing. The sample holds about 86,000 clones, around 85% seen once. The CDR3 is 15 amino acids. Per germline, CDR1 SGHRS and CDR2 YFSETQ. Trimming stripped 2 bases from V and 4 bases from J, with 15 bases between. Notes on this clone: Its target is unknown.

V and J are TRBV5-1 and TRBJ1-1; D is possibly TRBD1 (5 bases). The specimen comprised CD4+ or CD8+ T cells sorted from blood, sampled in a trial of the OX40 agonist ivuxolimab. The sequence was collected from an adult with an advanced solid tumor such as melanoma, head and neck, liver or kidney cancer. CDR3 region: CASSFERGFPTEAFF. CDR3 bases: TGCGCCAGCAGCTTCGAGCGGGGGTTCCCCACTGAAGCTTTCTTT. The complete variable domain, with remaining parts taken from reference TRBV5-1 and TRBJ1-1, reads KAGVTQTPRYLIKTRGQQVTLSCSPISGHRSVSWYQQTPGQGLQFLFEYFSETQRNKGNFPGRFSGRQFSNSRSEMNVSTLELGDSALYLCASSFERGFPTEAFFGQGTRLTVV.